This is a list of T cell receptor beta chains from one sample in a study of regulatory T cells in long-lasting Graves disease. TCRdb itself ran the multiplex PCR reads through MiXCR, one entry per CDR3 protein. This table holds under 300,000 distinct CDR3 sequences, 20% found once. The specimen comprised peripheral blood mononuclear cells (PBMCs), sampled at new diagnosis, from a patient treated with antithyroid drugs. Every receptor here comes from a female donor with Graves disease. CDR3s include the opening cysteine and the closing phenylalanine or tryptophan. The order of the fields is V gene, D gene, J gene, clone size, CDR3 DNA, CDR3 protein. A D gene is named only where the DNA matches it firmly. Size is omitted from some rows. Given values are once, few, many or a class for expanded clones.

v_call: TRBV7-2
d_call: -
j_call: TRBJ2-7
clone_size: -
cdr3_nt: TGTGCCAGCAGCTTCCTCGACAGGAATCGTGACGAGCAGTACTTC
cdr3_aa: CASSFLDRNRDEQYF

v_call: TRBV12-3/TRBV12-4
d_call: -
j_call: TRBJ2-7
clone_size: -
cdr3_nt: TGTGCCAGCAGTTTGACAGGTCCCTACGAGCAGTACTTC
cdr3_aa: CASSLTGPYEQYF

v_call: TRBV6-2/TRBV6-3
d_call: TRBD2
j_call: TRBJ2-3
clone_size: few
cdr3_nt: TGTGCCAGCAGCCGACCCCTAGCGGGATCGACAGATACGCAGTATTTT
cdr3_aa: CASSRPLAGSTDTQYF

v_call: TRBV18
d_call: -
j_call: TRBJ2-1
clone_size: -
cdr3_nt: TGTGCCAGCTCCCGACCGGGATCCGAGCAGTTCTTC
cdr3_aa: CASSRPGSEQFF

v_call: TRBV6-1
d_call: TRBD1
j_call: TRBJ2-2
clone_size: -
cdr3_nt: TGTGCCAGCAGCCCCCGGACAGGGCCGAACACCGGGGAGCTGTTTTTT
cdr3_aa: CASSPRTGPNTGELFF

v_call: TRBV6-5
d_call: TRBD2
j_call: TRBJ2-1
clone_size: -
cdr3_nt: TGTGCCAGCAGTTACTCACAGCGGGGCAATGAGCAGTTCTTC
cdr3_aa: CASSYSQRGNEQFF

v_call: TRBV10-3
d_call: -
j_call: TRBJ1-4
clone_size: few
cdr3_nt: TGTGCCATCAGCGACCCCACAGGGATGAAACTGTTTTTT
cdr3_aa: CAISDPTGMKLFF

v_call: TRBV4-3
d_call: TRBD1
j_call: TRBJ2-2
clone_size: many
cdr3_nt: TGCGCCAGCAGCCCCGGGACAGGGTCCCCCGGGGAGCTGTTTTTT
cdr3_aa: CASSPGTGSPGELFF

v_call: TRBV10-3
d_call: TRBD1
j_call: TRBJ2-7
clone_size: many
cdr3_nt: TGTGCCATTGGGGCCCCGACAGGGGGGAAGACCGAGCAGTACTTC
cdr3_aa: CAIGAPTGGKTEQYF

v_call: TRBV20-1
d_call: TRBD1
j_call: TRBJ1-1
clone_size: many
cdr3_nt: TGCAGTGCAAAAGACAGGGAAAGGTTAGCTGAAGCTTTCTTT
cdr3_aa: CSAKDRERLAEAFF

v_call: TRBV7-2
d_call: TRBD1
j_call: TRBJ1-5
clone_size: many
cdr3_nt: TGTGCCAGCAGCTTAGGGACAGGGCAGCAGCCCCAGCATTTT
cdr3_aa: CASSLGTGQQPQHF

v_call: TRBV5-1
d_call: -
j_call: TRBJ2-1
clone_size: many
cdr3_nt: TGCGCCAGCAGCTTGACACCAGACGGTGAGCAGTTCTTC
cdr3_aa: CASSLTPDGEQFF

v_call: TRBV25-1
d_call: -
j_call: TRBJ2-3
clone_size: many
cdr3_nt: TGTGCCAGCAGTGAATATAGACGGCTTCCTTGGGACTTTACAGATACGCAGTATTTT
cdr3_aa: CASSEYRRLPWDFTDTQYF

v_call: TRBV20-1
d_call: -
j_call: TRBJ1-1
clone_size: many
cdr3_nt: TGCAGTGCTAGCCTCATCCGGGGGACTGAAGCTTTCTTT
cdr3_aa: CSASLIRGTEAFF

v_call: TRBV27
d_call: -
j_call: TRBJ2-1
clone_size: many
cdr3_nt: TGTGCCGTTAGCCCGGGGCGCGGCAGGGGTGAGCAGTTCTTC
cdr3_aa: CAVSPGRGRGEQFF

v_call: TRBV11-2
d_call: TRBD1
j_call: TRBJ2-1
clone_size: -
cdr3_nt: TGTGCCAGCAGCTTAGGAGGACAGGGGGGCGGGAATGAGCAGTTCTTC
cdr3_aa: CASSLGGQGGGNEQFF

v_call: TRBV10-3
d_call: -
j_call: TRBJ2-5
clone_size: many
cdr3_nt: TGTGCCATCAGTGGTTCATCGGATGAGACCCAGTACTTC
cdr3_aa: CAISGSSDETQYF

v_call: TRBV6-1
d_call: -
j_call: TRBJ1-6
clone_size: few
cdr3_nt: TGTGCCAGCAGCACAAGGGCGCCCTATAATTCACCCCTCCACTTT
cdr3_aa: CASSTRAPYNSPLHF

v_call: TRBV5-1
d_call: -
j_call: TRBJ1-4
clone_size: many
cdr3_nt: TGCGCCAGCAGCCCCCATAGGACAGAAGATTATGAAAAACTGTTTTTT
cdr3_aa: CASSPHRTEDYEKLFF

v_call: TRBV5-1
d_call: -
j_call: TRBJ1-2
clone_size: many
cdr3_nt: TGCGCCAGCAGCTTGGCCGGGGGCCCGAACTATGGCTACACCTTC
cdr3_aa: CASSLAGGPNYGYTF